This T cell receptor (beta chain) originates from a study of T cells in Graves' hyperthyroidism and ophthalmopathy. General observations from the study: Blood also carried most thyroid clonotypes expanded above 0.001.

Patients showing uncontrolled infection, other autoimmune disease, pregnancy or lactation were ineligible. Amplification targeted TCR beta CDR3 regions from RNA transcripts. The primer set for the first-round RT-PCR of the TCR CDR3 was HTBI. TCRdb passed the multiplex PCR reads through MiXCR, listing each CDR3 protein once. The repertoire consists of hundreds of thousands of distinct CDR3 sequences, with roughly 45% occurring once and the leading ten covering about 7%. Trimming at V came to 6 bases and at J to 7 bases, leaving 9 bases not matched to a gene. CDR3 length: 15 amino acids. Germline V gene lookup returns CDR1 ENHRY and CDR2 SYGVKD. This clonotype was counted many times. The antigen is not known.

The clonotype comes from an adult man with Graves' disease, either hyperthyroidism or ophthalmopathy (not recorded which). Sequenced sample: peripheral blood or thyroid tissue (not recorded which). The V and J genes are TRBV10-3 and TRBJ2-7; 13 nucleotides agree with TRBD2. CDR3 sequence (DNA): TGTGCCATCAGCGACGGACTAGCGGGAGCCCGGGAGCAGTACTTC. Amino acid sequence: CAISDGLAGAREQYF.